The rows below give T cell receptor beta chains drawn from one sample of a study of T cells in Graves' hyperthyroidism and ophthalmopathy. TCRdb reprocessed the multiplex PCR reads via MiXCR and lists one record per CDR3 protein. Of hundreds of thousands of distinct CDR3 sequences in the sample, around 40% are singletons; the top ten hold around 31%. The sequencing sample was made of blood. The receptors stem from a woman between 35 and 50 years old with Graves' hyperthyroidism. Each CDR3 is given with its conserved first and last residue. Some rows mark clone size as missing; the rest say once, few, many or name a class of expanded clone.

v_call: TRBV19
j_call: TRBJ1-5
clone_size: many
cdr3_aa: CASSPGDRGVYQPQHF

v_call: TRBV6-5
j_call: TRBJ2-6
clone_size: -
cdr3_aa: CASSTRSSGANVLTF

v_call: TRBV19
j_call: TRBJ2-7
clone_size: many
cdr3_aa: CASTSGGDSDEQYF

v_call: TRBV5-8
j_call: TRBJ2-2
clone_size: few
cdr3_aa: CASCRDRPNTGELFF

v_call: TRBV5-1
j_call: TRBJ1-6
clone_size: many
cdr3_aa: CASSFRGFVSPLHF

v_call: TRBV9
j_call: TRBJ1-1
clone_size: -
cdr3_aa: CASRPGGQSMNTEAFF

v_call: TRBV5-6
j_call: TRBJ1-2
clone_size: many
cdr3_aa: CASGTAGTEVLYTF

v_call: TRBV9
j_call: TRBJ1-3
clone_size: many
cdr3_aa: CASSSDGARNTIYF

v_call: TRBV5-8
j_call: TRBJ1-5
clone_size: few
cdr3_aa: CASRSTGGPTNQPQHF

v_call: TRBV25-1
j_call: TRBJ2-2
clone_size: -
cdr3_aa: CASSELGTSAVGELFF

v_call: TRBV5-6
j_call: TRBJ2-7
clone_size: many
cdr3_aa: CASSSSVEQYF

v_call: TRBV12-5
j_call: TRBJ1-4
clone_size: -
cdr3_aa: CASGFLAGAANEKLFF

v_call: TRBV15
j_call: TRBJ1-5
clone_size: -
cdr3_aa: CATSRYLGLNQPQHF

v_call: TRBV10-3
j_call: TRBJ2-5
clone_size: -
cdr3_aa: CAISESGNRVQTQYF

v_call: TRBV3-1
j_call: TRBJ1-3
clone_size: -
cdr3_aa: CASSPPFGRRSGSTIYF

v_call: TRBV7-9
j_call: TRBJ2-7
clone_size: many
cdr3_aa: CASSRTVDSYEQYF

v_call: TRBV12-3/TRBV12-4
j_call: TRBJ1-3
clone_size: -
cdr3_aa: CASSQTYVLSGNTIYF

v_call: TRBV7-2
j_call: TRBJ1-4
clone_size: -
cdr3_aa: CASSTDREKLFF

v_call: TRBV2
j_call: TRBJ1-2
clone_size: -
cdr3_aa: CASLGEGADYGYTF

v_call: TRBV6-5
j_call: TRBJ1-2
clone_size: many
cdr3_aa: CASSPDFQGYTF

v_call: TRBV6-5
j_call: TRBJ1-1
clone_size: few
cdr3_aa: CATRKWAKSDTEAFF

v_call: TRBV2
j_call: TRBJ1-2
clone_size: -
cdr3_aa: CAWSEEWPTDGYTF

v_call: TRBV5-5
j_call: TRBJ1-2
clone_size: few
cdr3_aa: CASNILGQGYGYTF

v_call: TRBV6-5
j_call: TRBJ1-1
clone_size: few
cdr3_aa: CASTAIGTDLMNTEAFF

v_call: TRBV10-3
j_call: TRBJ1-1
clone_size: many
cdr3_aa: CAISENLPGEMGNTEAFF

v_call: TRBV7-9
j_call: TRBJ1-2
clone_size: many
cdr3_aa: CASSLPKWTGGLVCYGYTF

v_call: TRBV6-5
j_call: TRBJ2-7
clone_size: -
cdr3_aa: CASSPRPVTYEQYF

v_call: TRBV29-1
j_call: TRBJ2-5
clone_size: many
cdr3_aa: CSVSPLGARETQYF

v_call: TRBV5-1
j_call: TRBJ2-7
clone_size: many
cdr3_aa: CASSLTGIPIGDEQYF

v_call: TRBV29-1
j_call: TRBJ1-2
clone_size: many
cdr3_aa: CSVGMGASSHGYTF

v_call: TRBV12-3/TRBV12-4
j_call: TRBJ2-7
clone_size: few
cdr3_aa: CASSWTGGYEQYF

v_call: TRBV20-1
j_call: TRBJ1-3
clone_size: many
cdr3_aa: CSARGPVSGNTIYF

v_call: TRBV2
j_call: TRBJ1-5
clone_size: many
cdr3_aa: CASSSTGALLQPQHF